These 15 T cell receptor beta chains came from one sample sequenced in a study of blood T cell repertoires in COVID-19. Measured with immunoSEQ multiplex PCR; TCRdb has only the in-frame clones, and not every one. The repertoire consists of 20,000 to 30,000 clones, with 70% to 90% occurring once and the leading ten covering around 3%. Sequenced material: peripheral blood. Every receptor here comes from a human donor in a cohort sampled during active COVID-19.

This chain connects TRBV28 to TRBJ2-2; 8 positions match TRBD1. The CDR3 contains 16 residues. CDR1 is MDHEN and CDR2 is SYDVKM in the germline V gene. Trimming removed 7 bases from V and 4 bases from J; junction bases left unmatched: 11. The CDR3 sequence is CASTLLGTGSTGELFF. DNA of the CDR3: TGTGCCAGCACCCTACTCGGGACAGGAAGCACCGGGGAGCTGTTTTTT.

In this sample, this clone turned up once. The V call is TRBV2, the J call TRBJ2-1; D is ambiguous. Germline values: CDR1 SNHLY, CDR2 FYNNEI. Trimming took off 8 bases at V and 7 bases at J, with 6 bases between the two ends. This CDR3 comprises 10 residues. CDR3 sequence: CASARNEQFF. Here the CDR3 DNA reads TGTGCCAGCGCTAGGAATGAGCAGTTCTTC.

This sequence joins TRBV7-3 and TRBJ2-7; 9 positions match TRBD1. The CDR3 has 14 amino acids. The trim removed 0 bases at V and 6 bases at J, leaving 3 bases unmatched. Germline CDR1 is SGHTA and CDR2 is FQGTGA. The CDR3 here is CASSLTGQGFEQYF. The DNA of the CDR3 is TGTGCCAGCAGCTTAACGGGACAGGGTTTCGAGCAGTACTTC.

CDR3 amino acids: CASSYSPGSSQPQHF. As DNA, the CDR3 is TGTGCCAGCAGTTACTCGCCGGGGTCGAGCCAGCCCCAGCATTTT. The chain has TRBV6-6 and TRBJ1-5; D remains unclear. V was cut by 0 bases and J by 7 bases, with 13 bases left in between. In germline, CDR1 is MNHNY, CDR2 SVGAGI (reference sequence). The CDR3 is 15 amino acids.

The chain uses TRBV6-5 and TRBJ1-5, with D perhaps TRBD1 (5 bases). CDR1 and CDR2 (germline): MNHEY, SVGAGI. The CDR3 consists of 13 residues. Trimming left V 5 bases short and J 5 bases short, with 10 bases between. CDR3 protein: CASSQGGDQPQHF. In DNA, the CDR3 is TGTGCCAGCAGTCAGGGAGGGGATCAGCCCCAGCATTTT.

This clone was counted a few times. The chain couples TRBV5-1 to TRBJ2-5, with a tentative D call TRBD2 (5 bases). V gave up 1 base and J gave up 4 bases, with 14 bases separating them. The CDR3 has 15 amino acids. Germline V gene lookup returns CDR1 SGHRS and CDR2 YFSETQ. The CDR3 is CASSLNTGSAETQYF. The CDR3 nucleotides read TGCGCCAGCAGCTTGAACACGGGATCTGCAGAGACCCAGTACTTC.

The genes are TRBV9 and TRBJ1-4; TRBD1 aligns across 9 bases. V shed 0 bases, J shed 7 bases, and the junction held 4 bases outside the gene matches. Per the germline V gene, CDR1 is SGDLS and CDR2 is YYNGEE. This CDR3 comprises 15 residues. The CDR3: CASSVGTGEGEKLFF. CDR3 DNA sequence: TGTGCCAGCAGCGTAGGGACAGGGGAAGGTGAAAAACTGTTTTTT.

The chain carries TRBV5-1 and TRBJ1-5; 11 positions agree with TRBD1. From germline, CDR1 is SGHRS and CDR2 YFSETQ. The J segment lost 5 bases and the V segment lost 3 bases, leaving 1 base of the junction unmatched. This CDR3 is built from 14 residues. The CDR3 bases are TGCGCCAGCAGCTCGGGACAGGGGGATCAGCCCCAGCATTTT. This sequence encodes CASSSGQGDQPQHF.

The chain has TRBV6-5 and TRBJ2-1, with D possibly TRBD1 on 6 matching bases. The CDR3 covers 14 residues. Trimming removed 5 bases from V and 9 bases from J, with 17 bases in between. Germline CDR1 MNHEY, CDR2 SVGAGI. CDR3: CASSPFTGFGEQFF. DNA for the CDR3: TGTGCCAGCAGTCCGTTTACAGGGTTTGGTGAGCAGTTCTTC.

The genes are TRBV21-1 and TRBJ2-3; the table's D call, TRBD2, was not checked against the DNA. TRBV21-1 is deemed a pseudogene. CDR3 size: 18 residues. The CDR3 region has the DNA TGTGCCAGCAGCAAAGGAGGGGGAGCGGGGGAACGCACAGATACGCAGTATTTT. It is translated as CASSKGGGAGERTDTQYF.

The chain employs TRBV7-9 and TRBJ2-4, with D possibly matching TRBD2 (5 bases). In germline, CDR1 is SEHNR, CDR2 FQNEAQ (reference sequence). The CDR3 runs to 14 residues. Trimming took off 3 bases at V and 1 base at J, with 7 bases between the two ends. The CDR3 protein is CASSFSGAKNIQYF. In DNA, the CDR3 is TGTGCCAGCAGCTTTTCGGGGGCCAAAAACATTCAGTACTTC.

The chain is built from TRBV10-3 and TRBJ2-7; 7 positions agree with TRBD1. Per the germline V gene, CDR1 is ENHRY and CDR2 is SYGVKD. The CDR3 extends over 13 amino acids. V shed 6 bases and J 3 bases; nucleotides not matched to a gene: 5. The CDR3 DNA reads TGTGCCATCAGGGAGCAGGGGGTCTACGAGCAGTACTTC. This codes for CAIREQGVYEQYF.

The chain links TRBV6-6 to TRBJ2-2; D possibly corresponds to TRBD2 (6 bases). V was trimmed by 5 bases and J by 1 base, leaving 14 bases between them. The CDR3 covers 16 residues. CDR1 MNHNY and CDR2 SVGAGI come from the germline V gene (reference sequence). For the CDR3, the DNA is TGTGCCAGCAGTCTCCTTGGGGGAGGGAACACCGGGGAGCTGTTTTTT. Residues: CASSLLGGGNTGELFF.

The CDR3 loop is CASSQVSRDSWRQFF. CDR3 in DNA: TGTGCCAGCAGCCAAGTCTCCCGGGACTCATGGCGCCAGTTCTTC. The gene calls are TRBV4-2 and TRBJ2-1; D is possibly TRBD2 (6 bases). This CDR3 region has 15 residues. Germline-derived CDR1 and CDR2 are LGHNA and YNFKEQ. V lost 1 base to trimming and J lost 13 bases, with 20 bases between them.

The V gene is TRBV18, the J gene TRBJ1-2; 9 bases line up with TRBD1. J was trimmed by 3 bases and V by 6 bases; bases with no gene match: 5. CDR3 length: 14 residues. Per germline, CDR1 KGHSH and CDR2 LQKENI. CDR3 sequence reads: CASSVTGGDYGYTF. CDR3 nucleotides: TGTGCCAGCTCGGTGACAGGGGGAGACTATGGCTACACCTTC.